This T cell receptor beta chain stems from a study of blood T cells in healthy people across ages (dated by TCRdb to the mid-2010s). About the full investigation: In model experiments, template switching captured roughly one uniquely barcoded TCR beta cDNA molecule for every two T cells. Age-related changes in TCR beta repertoire diversity were measured in the study by deep sequencing normalized with unique cDNA molecular identifiers. Donors were grouped into four age groups: young (average 16 years), middle-aged (about 40), aged (62) and long-lived (around 80). To avoid experimental bias, donors of different ages were randomly spread across the sequencing lanes. For two donors (one aged 18 to 29 and one aged 80 or older), the study analyzed two additional independent replicas of 1 million unique cDNA reads from the same blood draw. Overall study results and their limits: Donor CMV infection status was unknown, potentially confounding age-related changes in expanded clonotypes. Total diversity estimates from one million sequenced T cells were considered lower bounds and underestimates. The percentage of naive T cells measured by flow cytometry correlated strongly with observed TCR beta diversity. Compared with the aged group, the long-lived group had more naive CD4+ T cells, fewer expanded clones and increased TCR diversity, suggesting age selection. Observed TCR beta diversity per million T cells fell roughly linearly with age, and a significant reduction was already apparent by age around 44. Since profiling was done on bulk unsorted PBMCs, naive and antigen-experienced compartments could not be conclusively compared.

V gives up 1 base and J gives up 7 bases, and the segment between their germline ends measures 11 bases. Taken from the germline V gene, the CDR1 and CDR2 loops are LGHNA and YSLEER. The CDR3 holds 13 amino acids from the cysteine to the phenylalanine. Only the CDR3 portion is preserved as DNA: 39 bases, with reading frame beginning at the first base. The donors were roughly 38 Caucasian individuals from Russia, aged about 6 to 95 years, who were systemically healthy. About 9.6 milliliters of peripheral blood were collected from each donor into EDTA-treated Vacutainer tubes. Ficoll-Paque density-gradient centrifugation was used to isolate PBMCs, with at least 6.5 million per sample. Total RNA, at least 5 micrograms per sample, was extracted from PBMCs with Trizol reagent. For every donor, an aliquot of PBMCs went through flow cytometry to measure the percentages of naive CD45RAhigh/CD27high T cells.

About this clonotype: What antigen it recognizes has not been identified. No base qualities exist here, and no much larger clone lies one base off it.

Library prep was done by 5' RACE. The sample was run on an Illumina HiSeq 2500. A second about 7 to 11 cycle PCR used a sample-barcoded 5' primer and a J-beta primer mix. A template-switch 5' adaptor carrying 12 random nucleotides introduced a unique molecular identifier onto each TCR beta cDNA molecule. At least 2.5 million CDR3-containing paired-end reads were obtained from each sample. First-strand cDNA synthesis was performed from all RNA using the Mint cDNA synthesis kit, with priming by a TRBC-specific oligonucleotide. Following uracil-DNA glycosylase treatment, all cDNA underwent a first 18-cycle PCR with the universal primers M1SS and BC2_uni_R. On the authors' methods: For normalization, 1 million high-quality reads were randomly selected from each sample, with every read carrying a distinct molecular identifier. Reads sharing molecular identifiers were discarded rather than binned into consensus sequences. MiTCR, with a Q25 quality threshold and the strictest error-elimination algorithm, was used for CDR3 identification, clonotype clustering and error correction. Lower-bound total TCR beta diversity was estimated with a nonparametric unseen species model using Euler transformation. TCRdb itself trimmed the public reads at Q25 with fastp, ran MiXCR and retained productive beta chains. One record per CDR3 amino acid sequence lists the most common genes and DNA. The authors' filters were not applied to this entry. In all, the sample holds roughly 500,000 distinct CDR3 sequences, and roughly 28% of those were seen once. The top ten clonotypes cover roughly 18% of the sample.

The clonotype was recovered from a woman in her sixties or seventies in good health. Source material: blood. The chain is assembled from TRBV4-3 and TRBJ2-7; TRBD1 is a weak D gene call, 5 bases matching. CDR3 region: CASSQGGRTEQYF. Here is the DNA: TGCGCCAGCAGCCAAGGGGGTCGGACAGAGCAGTACTTC.